The clone carrying this T cell receptor beta chain was detected many times. A single record per CDR3 protein comes from TCRdb applying MiXCR to the PCR reads. The sample shows over 85,000 distinct CDR3 sequences, about 21% of them seen only once. This sample was taken from a study of molecular identifiers for immune sequencing clone quantification. Per the germline V gene, CDR1 is LGHNA and CDR2 is YSLEER. The CDR3 runs 19 residues. The junction had 11 bases not matched to a gene; V was cut back by 0 bases and J by 3 bases. This chain uses TRBV4-3 with TRBJ1-5, with TRBD1 matching 10 bases. The specimen sequenced was naive CD8+ T cells from blood, with Jurkat cell RNA spiked in. As to subset: FACS-sorted CD8+CD4-CCR7+CD45RA+ naive T cells. The source of this sequence is a human donor in good health. Some libraries in this study had Jurkat cell RNA spiked in. The DNA of the CDR3 is TGCGCCAGCAGCCAAGAGGTTCCGGGACAGGGGCTAGACAATCAGCCCCAGCATTTT. Amino acids: CASSQEVPGQGLDNQPQHF.